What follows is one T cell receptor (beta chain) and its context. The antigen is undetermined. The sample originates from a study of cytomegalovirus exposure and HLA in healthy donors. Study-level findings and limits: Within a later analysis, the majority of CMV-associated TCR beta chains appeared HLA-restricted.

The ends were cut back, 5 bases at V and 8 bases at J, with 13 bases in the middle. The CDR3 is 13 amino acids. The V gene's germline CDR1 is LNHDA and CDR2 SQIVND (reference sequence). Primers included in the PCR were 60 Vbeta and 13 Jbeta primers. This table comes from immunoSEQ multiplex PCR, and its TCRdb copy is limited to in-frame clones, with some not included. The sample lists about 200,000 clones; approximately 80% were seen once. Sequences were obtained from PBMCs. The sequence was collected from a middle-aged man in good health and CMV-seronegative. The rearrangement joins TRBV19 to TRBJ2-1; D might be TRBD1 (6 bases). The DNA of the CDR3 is TGTGCCAGTAGTGTCGACAGGTTCGATGAGCAGTTCTTC. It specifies CASSVDRFDEQFF.